A single TCR beta chain is shown here with its context. The target antigen is unknown. Germline V CDR1 and CDR2: MNHNS, SASEGT. The CDR3 has 15 residues. V lost 3 bases to trimming and J lost 6 bases, with 18 bases between them. Clones were sequenced by immunoSEQ multiplex PCR, and TCRdb holds only the in-frame ones, with some missing. The sample contains roughly 51,000 clones, about 85% of which appear only once. The data stem from a study of PD-L1 blockade in urothelial cancer. General study findings and limits: At the 3-week point, tumor-associated blood clones expanded more in durable-benefit patients.

The sample's time point: peripheral blood 6 weeks after treatment start. The V call is TRBV6-1, the J call TRBJ2-7; weak D call: TRBD1 (6 bases). This sequence was found in a man over 45 with urothelial cancer. The starting material was PBMCs, obtained around atezolizumab (anti-PD-L1) treatment. CDR3 region: CASSEWTARDLEQYF. CDR3 coding DNA: TGTGCCAGCAGTGAGTGGACAGCGCGAGACCTCGAGCAGTACTTC.